This T cell receptor (beta chain) was observed in a study of CD8+CD57+ T cells in acquired aplastic anemia. Study-wide context: Sequencing produced an average of about 9.8 million reads per healthy donor for CD4+ cells. Whole-study results and caveats: In CD8+ cells, Simpson's diversity showed no significant difference between patients and controls.

This clonotype was picked up many times. The antigen remains unidentified. The V end was cut by 5 bases, the J end by 6 bases, with 17 bases between. This CDR3 region has 16 residues. The germline V gene has CDR1 SEHNR and CDR2 FQNEAQ (reference sequence). TCR beta VDJ and CDR3 were profiled, and genomic DNA was the template. A single record per CDR3 protein comes from TCRdb applying MiXCR to the reads. The table lists some 200,000 distinct CDR3 sequences, around 32% of them singletons. The source of this sequence is a human donor in good health, serving as a control. The gene calls are TRBV7-9 and TRBJ1-6; D might be TRBD1 (5 bases). The sequenced sample consisted of sorted CD4+, CD8+, or CD8+CD57+ T cells (not recorded which) from PBMCs. The CDR3 sequence: CASSSPWAGINSPLHF. CDR3 coding DNA: TGTGCCAGCAGCAGCCCCTGGGCAGGGATTAATTCACCCCTCCACTTT.